The clone carrying this T cell receptor (beta chain) was detected a few times. The antigen is not known. The source of the sample is a study of cytotoxic CD8 clonotypes in ibrutinib-treated CLL. At the level of the study: Researchers reported under twelve relapsed/refractory and about 15 treatment-naive patients, fewer than 18 of them IGHV unmutated. Median treatment time before response sampling was eleven to twelve months, range 6 to 36. Study-level findings and limits: Clonality (at baseline) was higher than in age-matched healthy donors and tracked circulating CD8+ T-cell counts. Clonality was elevated at ibrutinib response and had returned toward baseline at progression.

Germline-derived CDR1 and CDR2 are SGHTA and FQGNSA. Trimming pared 4 bases from V and 8 bases from J, leaving 18 bases between. This CDR3 has 15 amino acids. Sequencing was performed with immunoSEQ multiplex PCR; in TCRdb, only in-frame clones are kept and a portion is missing. The sample lists roughly 200,000 clones; around 75% were seen once. The specimen comprised PBMCs, sampled after 12 months of ibrutinib treatment. V gene TRBV7-2 combines with J gene TRBJ2-1, with D hard to call. The clonotype was recovered from a human donor with chronic lymphocytic leukemia. Here the CDR3 DNA reads TGTGCCAGCAGCTCAGCAGGACGCCCGAGGCATGAGCAGTTCTTC. Amino acids: CASSSAGRPRHEQFF.